The 30 T cell receptor beta chains reported below all come from one sample, sequenced in a study of blood T cell repertoires in COVID-19. Assay: immunoSEQ multiplex PCR; the TCRdb copy retains only in-frame clones and omits some. The sample comprises some 200,000 clones, around 80% of which are singletons, and about 10% rests with the top ten. The sample consisted of peripheral blood. Every receptor here comes from a woman of 80 years or more with COVID-19, enrolled during active disease.

V and J are TRBV30 and TRBJ1-2, with D possibly matching TRBD1 (6 bases). The germline V gene encodes CDR1 GTSNPN and CDR2 SVGIG (reference sequence). This CDR3 comprises 13 residues. Trimming stripped 2 bases from V and 0 bases from J, with 7 bases between. The CDR3: CAWSPGANYGYTF. CDR3 bases: TGTGCCTGGAGTCCAGGGGCTAACTATGGCTACACCTTC.

This chain joins TRBV3-1 (or the pseudogene TRBV3-2) and TRBJ2-7; 13 bases line up with TRBD2. V dropped 4 bases and J dropped 6; count of bases not matched to a gene: 9. The germline V gene encodes CDR1 LGHDT and CDR2 YNNKEL (reference sequence). This CDR3 comprises 16 residues. In DNA form, the CDR3 reads TGTGCCAGCAGCCTACGGACTAGCGGGGGCCTTGGCGAGCAGTACTTC. Translated, it gives CASSLRTSGGLGEQYF.

This clone has a handful of counts. This sequence joins TRBV14 and TRBJ1-2; weak D call: TRBD1 (6 bases). From germline, CDR1 is SGHDN and CDR2 FVKESK. V was clipped by 3 bases and J by 0 bases, with 8 bases between them. The CDR3 is 14 residues long. The CDR3 DNA reads as TGTGCCAGCAGCCAGAAGGGGGCTAACTATGGCTACACCTTC. Encoded protein: CASSQKGANYGYTF.

DNA for the CDR3: TGTGCCAGCAGTTACCCTGCCAGGGGCCAAGAGACCCAGTACTTC. Protein: CASSYPARGQETQYF. V is TRBV6-2 or TRBV6-3 and J is TRBJ2-5; perhaps TRBD1 as D (6 bases). Per the germline V gene, CDR1 is MNHEY and CDR2 is SVGEGT. V was cut by 2 bases and J by 1 base, with 11 bases left in between. The CDR3 is 15 amino acids.

The rearrangement uses TRBV2 and TRBJ2-7, with TRBD1 matching 9 bases. The CDR3 is 15 amino acids. The germline V gene has CDR1 SNHLY and CDR2 FYNNEI. V lost 7 bases and J lost 2; bases outside the gene matches: 9. CDR3 sequence reads: CASKKGQGWTYEQYV. In DNA, the CDR3 is TGTGCCAGCAAAAAGGGACAGGGTTGGACCTACGAGCAGTACGTC.

The chain uses TRBV28 and TRBJ2-5, with D maybe TRBD2 (5 bases). The germline V gene encodes CDR1 MDHEN and CDR2 SYDVKM. The V end lost 1 base, the J end lost 2 bases, and 17 bases lay between the germline ends. This CDR3 region has 17 residues. CDR3 protein: CASSLYGRGNLQETQYF. Here the CDR3 DNA reads TGTGCCAGCAGTTTATATGGCCGGGGAAATTTACAAGAGACCCAGTACTTC.

V gene TRBV3-1 (or the pseudogene TRBV3-2) combines with J gene TRBJ1-1; D perhaps matches TRBD1 (5 bases). The germline CDR1 and CDR2 sequences are LGHDT and YNNKEL (reference sequence). Between the trimmed V and J ends, which lost 3 bases and 5 bases, there was a span of 13 bases. This CDR3 contains 14 residues. The CDR3 DNA follows: TGTGCCAGCAGCCATTTAGGGAAGGGGACTGAAGCTTTCTTT. The encoded protein is CASSHLGKGTEAFF.

The V gene is TRBV10-3, the J gene TRBJ2-1, with 7 bases that match TRBD1. This CDR3 contains 15 residues. J was trimmed by 8 bases and V by 6 bases; bases with no gene match: 13. From germline, CDR1 is ENHRY and CDR2 SYGVKD. Here the CDR3 reads CAIRMTGLSSYEQFF. CDR3 coding DNA: TGTGCCATCAGGATGACAGGGTTAAGTTCCTATGAGCAGTTCTTC.

The J gene is TRBJ1-5, the V gene TRBV28, with D possibly matching TRBD1 (5 bases). Trimming removed 7 bases at V and 2 bases at J, with 15 bases between. CDR3 length: 15 amino acids. The germline CDR1 and CDR2 sequences are MDHEN and SYDVKM. CDR3: CASNGGRGGNQPQHF. In nucleotides, the CDR3 is TGTGCCAGCAATGGCGGGAGGGGCGGCAATCAGCCCCAGCATTTT.

The chain recombines TRBV5-1 with TRBJ2-7; 7 nucleotides match TRBD2. The CDR3 loop spans 16 amino acids. V shed 0 bases and J 1 base; nucleotides not matched to a gene: 7. Germline V gene lookup returns CDR1 SGHRS and CDR2 YFSETQ. CDR3 sequence: CASSLGPSGVSYEQYF. CDR3 DNA: TGCGCCAGCAGCTTGGGGCCTAGCGGAGTATCCTACGAGCAGTACTTC.

The V call is TRBV6-1, the J call TRBJ1-6; 7 bases line up with TRBD1. CDR1 is MNHNS, CDR2 SASEGT, per germline. CDR3 length: 15 amino acids. V was pared by 3 bases and J by 9 bases, with 8 bases of the junction left unmatched. CDR3 bases: TGTGCCAGCAGTGAGTCGACAGGGAGTAGTTCACCCCTCCACTTT. Translation gives CASSESTGSSSPLHF.

This clone has just one count. This chain joins TRBV10-3 and TRBJ2-1; perhaps TRBD2 as D (7 bases). Germline CDR1 reads ENHRY; CDR2 reads SYGVKD. Trimming removed 0 bases from V and 4 bases from J, with 13 bases in between. This CDR3 comprises 16 residues. This chain's CDR3 is CAISESGGAVYNEQFF. The CDR3 DNA follows: TGTGCCATCAGTGAGTCGGGGGGGGCCGTGTACAATGAGCAGTTCTTC.

The chain links TRBV18 to TRBJ2-3, with 8 bases aligning to TRBD2. Germline CDR1 reads KGHSH; CDR2 reads LQKENI. The length of the CDR3 is 15 residues. V trimming: 1 base; J trimming: 5 bases; junction bases outside the gene matches: 5. The CDR3 is CASSPQRGGQDTQYF. The CDR3 DNA reads as TGTGCCAGCTCACCACAACGGGGGGGCCAAGATACGCAGTATTTT.

The DNA for the CDR3 is TGCGCCAGCACGGGAGGGAACCAAGAGACCCAGTACTTC. This codes for CASTGGNQETQYF. The chain joins TRBV5-1 to TRBJ2-5, with 8 bases fitting TRBD2. The CDR3 has 13 residues. The ends lost 6 bases at V and 0 bases at J; junction bases unmatched: 1. Germline loops: CDR1 SGHRS, CDR2 YFSETQ.

The chain carries TRBV5-6 and TRBJ2-2, with TRBD1 matching 8 bases. V was pared by 4 bases and J by 4 bases, with 9 bases of the junction left unmatched. Germline lookup yields CDR1 SGHDT and CDR2 YYEEEE. The CDR3 has 16 amino acids. In DNA form, the CDR3 reads TGTGCCAGCAGCCCGCGATACAGGGGGGCCACCGGGGAGCTGTTTTTT. This translates into CASSPRYRGATGELFF.

In its sample, this clone was seen a few times. This rearrangement joins TRBV10-3 to TRBJ2-4; D is possibly TRBD1 (5 bases). The CDR3 has 12 residues. The V gene lost 3 bases and the J gene lost 10 bases, with 10 bases spanning the gap. Germline V gives CDR1 ENHRY, CDR2 SYGVKD. DNA of the CDR3: TGTGCCATCAGTGATGACAGAGCAATTCAGTACTTC. It is translated as CAISDDRAIQYF.

The V call is TRBV2, the J call TRBJ1-6; D unclear. This CDR3 spans 13 amino acids. Germline values: CDR1 SNHLY, CDR2 FYNNEI. Trimming pared 8 bases from V and 4 bases from J, leaving 9 bases between. CDR3 nucleotide sequence: TGTGCCAGCCGAGTACAGTATAATTCACCCCTCCACTTT. The encoded protein is CASRVQYNSPLHF.

The chain links TRBV19 to TRBJ1-1, with D possibly TRBD1 on 5 matching bases. Trimming removed 5 bases from V and 0 bases from J, with 7 bases in between. Germline assignment: CDR1 LNHDA and CDR2 SQIVND (reference sequence). The CDR3 consists of 13 residues. CDR3: CASSSGMNTEAFF. The DNA of the CDR3 is TGTGCCAGTAGTTCAGGGATGAACACTGAAGCTTTCTTT.

V is TRBV29-1 and J is TRBJ2-1, with D maybe TRBD1 (6 bases). Germline lookup yields CDR1 SQVTM and CDR2 ANQGSEA. The CDR3 totals 14 residues. V shed 4 bases and J shed 10 bases, with 20 bases lying between them. CDR3 bases: TGCAGCGTTGGACGACAGGTGGTGGTCATGGAGCAGTTCTTC. As protein: CSVGRQVVVMEQFF.

The chain combines TRBV6-4 with TRBJ1-6; no clear D. Germline V lookup: CDR1 MRHNA, CDR2 SNTAGT. CDR3 size: 14 residues. V lost 2 bases and J 7 bases, leaving 9 bases between the germline ends. The CDR3 protein is CASSDGSQNSPLHF. Here the CDR3 DNA reads TGTGCCAGCAGTGACGGTTCACAAAATTCACCCCTCCACTTT.

The chain recombines TRBV18 with TRBJ1-1; perhaps TRBD1 as D (5 bases). The CDR3 loop spans 18 amino acids. The germline V gene has CDR1 KGHSH and CDR2 LQKENI. The V gene lost 0 bases and the J gene lost 5 bases, with 22 bases spanning the gap. For the CDR3, the DNA is TGTGCCAGCTCACCACCGGGTCAGGCGGGAGGGGTGAGAACTGAAGCTTTCTTT. As protein: CASSPPGQAGGVRTEAFF. The variable domain in full, with the rest retrieved from reference TRBV18 and TRBJ1-1, is NAGVMQNPRHLVRRRGQEARLRCSPMKGHSHVYWYRQLPEEGLKFMVYLQKENIIDESGMPKERFSAEFPKEGPSILRIQQVVRGDSAAYFCASSPPGQAGGVRTEAFFGQGTRLTVV.

The chain links TRBV3-1 (or the pseudogene TRBV3-2) to TRBJ2-2; the match to TRBD2 covers 10 bases. The CDR3 covers 17 residues. J was trimmed by 0 bases and V by 4 bases; bases with no gene match: 5. CDR1 is LGHDT and CDR2 is YNNKEL in the germline V gene (reference sequence). The CDR3 loop is CASSLYSGGTNTGELFF. CDR3 in DNA: TGTGCCAGCAGCCTGTATAGCGGGGGGACGAACACCGGGGAGCTGTTTTTT.

The chain joins TRBV7-2 to TRBJ2-7, with D unclear. Trimming took off 1 base at V and 2 bases at J, with 9 bases between the two ends. This CDR3 is built from 14 residues. Germline V gene sequence: CDR1 SGHTA, CDR2 FQGNSA. The CDR3 nucleotides read TGTGCCAGCAGCTTAGGTATTTCGGCCTACGAGCAGTACTTC. Its translation is CASSLGISAYEQYF. Full variable domain (outside the CDR3, taken from reference TRBV7-2 and TRBJ2-7): GAGVSQSPSNKVTEKGKDVELRCDPISGHTALYWYRQSLGQGLEFLIYFQGNSAPDKSGLPSDRFSAERTGGSVSTLTIQRTQQEDSAVYLCASSLGISAYEQYFGPGTRLTVT.

This clone was recorded once. V usage is TRBV6-1 and J usage is TRBJ1-2, with 9 positions matching TRBD1. CDR3 length: 15 residues. V was clipped by 3 bases and J by 8 bases; unmatched bases: 10. Germline CDR1 and CDR2: MNHNS and SASEGT. CDR3 in amino acids: CASSDSRGQGRGYTF. The CDR3 DNA is TGTGCCAGCAGTGATTCAAGGGGACAGGGAAGAGGCTACACCTTC.

This sequence joins TRBV2 and TRBJ2-1; 8 positions match TRBD1. The CDR3 runs 16 residues. The J segment lost 6 bases and the V segment lost 6 bases, leaving 13 bases of the junction unmatched. In germline, CDR1 is SNHLY, CDR2 FYNNEI. In DNA, the CDR3 is TGTGCCAGCAGACTCAGAGCAGGACAGGGTATCAATGAGCAGTTCTTC. It is translated as CASRLRAGQGINEQFF.

CDR3 bases: TGTGCCAGCAGACCCCAGGGGACCCTAGGCATGGCCCAGTACTTC. Its protein is CASRPQGTLGMAQYF. The V and J genes are TRBV3-1 (or the pseudogene TRBV3-2) and TRBJ2-5; TRBD1 might be the D (6 bases). The ends were cut back, 6 bases at V and 9 bases at J, with 23 bases in the middle. Germline V lookup: CDR1 LGHDT, CDR2 YNNKEL (reference sequence). This CDR3 region has 15 residues.

This chain joins TRBV6-4 and TRBJ2-2, with 7 positions matching TRBD2. CDR3 length: 18 residues. From germline, CDR1 is MRHNA and CDR2 SNTAGT. Trimming cost V 8 bases and J 6 bases; bases outside gene matches: 21. The chain's CDR3 is CASSKSPSGLIKAGELFF. CDR3 DNA: TGTGCCAGCTCGAAATCCCCTAGCGGACTTATTAAGGCCGGGGAGCTGTTTTTT.

This chain joins TRBV2 and TRBJ1-2, with D possibly TRBD1 on 6 matching bases. In germline, CDR1 is SNHLY, CDR2 FYNNEI. Trimming took off 3 bases at V and 11 bases at J, with 10 bases between the two ends. The CDR3 loop spans 11 amino acids. CDR3 DNA: TGTGCCAGCAGTGAGGCCAGGGGATACACCTTC. Encoded protein: CASSEARGYTF.

This chain connects TRBV19 to TRBJ2-7, with D perhaps matching TRBD1 (6 bases). V was trimmed by 4 bases and J by 5 bases, leaving 15 bases between them. This CDR3 contains 14 residues. CDR1 LNHDA and CDR2 SQIVND come from the germline V gene (reference sequence). The CDR3 sequence: CASSNVDRRNEQYF. CDR3 DNA: TGTGCCAGTAGTAATGTGGACAGAAGAAACGAGCAGTACTTC.

The chain has TRBV3-1 (or the pseudogene TRBV3-2) and TRBJ1-6; D unclear. The CDR3 has 15 amino acids. Between the trimmed V and J ends, which lost 1 base and 7 bases, there was a span of 11 bases. From germline, CDR1 is LGHDT and CDR2 YNNKEL (reference sequence). CDR3 nucleotides: TGTGCCAGCAGCCAAGGTCCGGGTTTCAATTCACCCCTCCACTTT. It encodes CASSQGPGFNSPLHF.